This passage covers 27 T cell receptor beta chains from one sample sequenced in a study of cytomegalovirus exposure and HLA in healthy donors. PCR employed 60 Vbeta and 13 Jbeta primers. Sequencing was performed with immunoSEQ multiplex PCR; in TCRdb, only in-frame clones are kept and a portion is missing. Among about 200,000 clones listed, approximately 78% were seen once. The sample taken for sequencing was PBMCs. The receptors come from a woman in her 40s in good health and CMV-seronegative.

The chain has TRBV19 and TRBJ2-4; tentative D call: TRBD2 (7 bases). Looked up from germline, CDR1 is LNHDA and CDR2 is SQIVND (reference sequence). The CDR3 contains 16 residues. Trimming left V 5 bases short and J 6 bases short, with 20 bases between. The CDR3 spells CASSWGGRGMRNIQYF. As DNA, the CDR3 is TGTGCCAGTAGTTGGGGGGGGCGAGGAATGAGAAACATTCAGTACTTC.

The chain links TRBV6-4 to TRBJ2-1; possible D gene TRBD1, 5 bases. Germline V CDR1 and CDR2: MRHNA, SNTAGT. Trimming stripped 3 bases from V and 6 bases from J, with 12 bases between. The CDR3 is 14 amino acids. The CDR3 reads CASSETALINEQFF. CDR3 in DNA: TGTGCCAGCAGTGAGACAGCCCTTATCAATGAGCAGTTCTTC.

This clone occurred once. The chain has TRBV29-1 and TRBJ1-2; TRBD1 might be the D (5 bases). This CDR3 spans 13 amino acids. Per germline, CDR1 SQVTM and CDR2 ANQGSEA. The germline V and J ends were trimmed by 4 bases and 6 bases, with 15 bases remaining between them. As DNA, the CDR3 is TGCAGCGTTGGAATCGGCAGGGCGGATGGCTACACCTTC. This sequence encodes CSVGIGRADGYTF.

The rearrangement links TRBV28 to TRBJ1-5; 10 bases are a match to TRBD1. V trimming: 6 bases; J trimming: 0 bases; junction bases outside the gene matches: 14. The CDR3 length is 19 residues. Germline-derived CDR1 and CDR2 are MDHEN and SYDVKM. CDR3 in DNA: TGTGCCAGCAGCATAGCCGGGACAGGGGTAGGTTATAGCAATCAGCCCCAGCATTTT. Translating it yields CASSIAGTGVGYSNQPQHF.

The J gene is TRBJ2-7, the V gene TRBV11-2, with 10 bases fitting TRBD2. Losses at the gene ends were 1 base for V and 2 bases for J; bases not matched to a gene: 2. Germline values: CDR1 SGHAT, CDR2 FQNNGV. This CDR3 comprises 15 residues. The CDR3 region is CASSLGAGGPYEQYF. In DNA, the CDR3 is TGTGCCAGCAGCTTAGGAGCGGGAGGGCCCTACGAGCAGTACTTC.

The CDR3 sequence: CASSPRQSYGYTF. Here the CDR3 DNA reads TGTGCCAGCAGTCCAAGACAGAGCTATGGCTACACCTTC. This sequence joins TRBV6-5 and TRBJ1-2, with a weak D call TRBD1 (5 bases). Germline values: CDR1 MNHEY, CDR2 SVGAGI. Trimming left V 5 bases short and J 4 bases short, with 11 bases between. This CDR3 has 13 residues.

Here the CDR3 DNA reads TGTGCCACCCCGGGACAGGGGACCTACAATGAGCAGTTCTTC. Translation gives CATPGQGTYNEQFF. This chain connects TRBV5-8 to TRBJ2-1; 10 nucleotides match TRBD1. The V and J ends lost 9 bases and 2 bases, in that order; junction bases with no gene match: 5. Germline CDR1 is SGHTS and CDR2 is YDEGEE. The CDR3 length is 14 residues.

The V call is TRBV7-9, the J call TRBJ2-4; D unclear. Germline-derived CDR1 and CDR2 are SEHNR and FQNEAQ (reference sequence). Trimming stripped 8 bases from V and 5 bases from J, with 4 bases between. The CDR3 extends over 10 amino acids. The CDR3 nucleotides are TGTGCCAGCGAGGAAAACATTCAGTACTTC. This translates into CASEENIQYF.

This clone was detected only once. This chain links TRBV6-1 with TRBJ2-7; a possible D gene is TRBD2 (5 bases). The CDR3 runs to 14 residues. The V end was cut by 2 bases, the J end by 2 bases, with 10 bases between. Germline CDR1 reads MNHNS; CDR2 reads SASEGT. Here the CDR3 reads CASSEFKTTYEQYF. Here the CDR3 DNA reads TGTGCCAGCAGTGAATTTAAGACTACCTACGAGCAGTACTTC.

This clone occurred once. The chain recombines TRBV5-1 with TRBJ2-1; 16 bases agree with TRBD2. The CDR3 runs 16 residues. Looked up from germline, CDR1 is SGHRS and CDR2 is YFSETQ. V lost 7 bases to trimming and J lost 7 bases; unmatched junction nucleotides: 8. CDR3 in amino acids: CASAAGLAGGPNEQFF. CDR3 sequence (DNA): TGCGCCAGCGCTGCGGGACTAGCGGGAGGGCCAAATGAGCAGTTCTTC.

This clone was seen a handful of times. V gene TRBV9 combines with J gene TRBJ1-1, with D uncertain. This CDR3 region has 15 residues. The germline V and J ends were trimmed by 7 bases and 0 bases, with 16 bases remaining between them. Per the germline V gene, CDR1 is SGDLS and CDR2 is YYNGEE. The CDR3 nucleotides read TGTGCCAGCGGGCCCCAGAGCTCCATGAACACTGAAGCTTTCTTT. It yields the protein CASGPQSSMNTEAFF.

This chain links TRBV5-4 with TRBJ2-7; 9 nucleotides align to TRBD2. Germline V gives CDR1 SGHNT, CDR2 YYREEE (reference sequence). J gave up 0 bases and V 0 bases, and 7 bases lay outside the gene matches. The CDR3 has 17 residues. CDR3 protein: CASSLAGSGSISYEQYF. CDR3 sequence (DNA): TGTGCCAGCAGCTTGGCGGGTAGCGGGAGCATCTCCTACGAGCAGTACTTC.

This rearrangement joins TRBV2 to TRBJ1-3, with D unclear. The germline V gene encodes CDR1 SNHLY and CDR2 FYNNEI. Between the trimmed V and J ends, which lost 6 bases and 0 bases, there was a span of 15 bases. The CDR3 runs 16 residues. CDR3 DNA: TGTGCCAGCAGCGGATGGGCCGTGAGCTCTGGAAACACCATATATTTT. This codes for CASSGWAVSSGNTIYF.

Comment on this clone: The sample has other DNA sequences that encode this CDR3 too. The genes are TRBV7-9 and TRBJ1-2, with 9 bases identical to TRBD1. Trimming at V came to 5 bases and at J to 8 bases, leaving 3 bases not matched to a gene. The CDR3 spans 12 residues. Germline V gives CDR1 SEHNR, CDR2 FQNEAQ (reference sequence). The CDR3, as DNA: TGTGCCAGCAGCCTCGGGACAGGGGGCTACACCTTC. Its translation is CASSLGTGGYTF.

The chain carries TRBV4-1 and TRBJ1-4; no clear D. The CDR3 covers 14 residues. Trimming cost V 1 base and J 8 bases, with 11 bases left between them. Looked up from germline, CDR1 is MGHRA and CDR2 is YSYEKL. The CDR3 region is CASSQVSRAEKLFF. CDR3 sequence (DNA): TGCGCCAGCAGCCAAGTGAGTCGCGCGGAAAAACTGTTTTTT.

This clone was found once. The chain has TRBV5-1 and TRBJ2-1, with D possibly TRBD2 on 5 matching bases. The CDR3 runs 13 residues. CDR1 and CDR2 from the germline V gene are SGHRS and YFSETQ. Trimming took off 0 bases at V and 10 bases at J, with 11 bases between the two ends. In DNA form, the CDR3 reads TGCGCCAGCAGCTTGGCCCGGGATTTCGAGCAGTTCTTC. Amino acid sequence: CASSLARDFEQFF.

The chain uses TRBV28 and TRBJ1-4, with D uncertain. Trimming took 8 bases from V and 7 from J, leaving 14 bases between them. The CDR3 runs to 13 residues. Germline CDR1 is MDHEN and CDR2 is SYDVKM. DNA for the CDR3: TGTGCCAGCTATTGGGCGCACGGTGAAAAACTGTTTTTT. Residues: CASYWAHGEKLFF.

On this clone itself: Germline is not matched at one junction end, which may reflect a read error. The chain has TRBV7-9 and TRBJ2-7; 10 bases are a match to TRBD2. CDR1 SEHNR and CDR2 FQNEAQ come from the germline V gene (reference sequence). This CDR3 comprises 15 residues. The CDR3 here is CSSSTTTSGNYEQYF. The CDR3 DNA reads TGTTCCAGCAGCACCACTACTAGCGGGAACTACGAGCAGTACTTC.

The chain has TRBV2 and TRBJ1-4; D gene ambiguous. The CDR3 has 12 residues. Per germline, CDR1 SNHLY and CDR2 FYNNEI. V was pared by 4 bases and J by 7 bases, with 7 bases between. The CDR3 loop is CASSVRGEKLFF. CDR3 nucleotide sequence: TGTGCCAGCAGTGTTCGGGGTGAAAAACTGTTTTTT.

This sequence joins TRBV28 and TRBJ2-7, with 15 bases identical to TRBD2. Germline V gene data show CDR1 as MDHEN and CDR2 as SYDVKM. Trimming cost V 8 bases and J 2 bases; bases outside gene matches: 7. The CDR3 covers 16 residues. The CDR3 region is CASGLAGGPKAYEQYF. In nucleotides, the CDR3 is TGTGCCAGCGGACTAGCGGGAGGGCCAAAGGCCTACGAGCAGTACTTC.

This sequence joins TRBV6-5 and TRBJ1-1; TRBD1 is a possible D gene (5 bases). Germline CDR1 and CDR2: MNHEY and SVGAGI. The CDR3 contains 15 residues. V gave up 1 base and J gave up 5 bases, with 14 bases separating them. CDR3 loop: CASSYLRGRRTEAFF. CDR3 nucleotide sequence: TGTGCCAGCAGTTACTTAAGGGGTAGAAGGACTGAAGCTTTCTTT.

The chain uses TRBV9 and TRBJ2-7, with a weak D call TRBD2 (5 bases). CDR3 length: 14 amino acids. The germline CDR1 and CDR2 sequences are SGDLS and YYNGEE. V was shortened by 0 bases and J by 4 bases, with 11 bases between the two germline ends. The DNA of the CDR3 is TGTGCCAGCAGCGTAGCGGTTGGGGAGTACGAGCAGTACTTC. Protein sequence: CASSVAVGEYEQYF.

CDR3: CASSRLGTSGSFYEQYF. CDR3 DNA: TGCGCCAGCAGCCGCCTCGGGACTAGCGGGTCTTTCTACGAGCAGTACTTC. The V and J genes are TRBV4-1 and TRBJ2-7; 12 bases line up with TRBD2. V lost 4 bases, J lost 3 bases, and 10 bases stayed unmatched. The CDR3 has 17 amino acids. Germline V gene lookup returns CDR1 MGHRA and CDR2 YSYEKL.

J is TRBJ2-7 and V is TRBV29-1; D is perhaps TRBD2 (6 bases). Germline V gene sequence: CDR1 SQVTM, CDR2 ANQGSEA. This CDR3 is built from 14 residues. The V gene lost 3 bases and the J gene lost 5 bases, with 17 bases spanning the gap. CDR3 coding DNA: TGCAGCGTTGACAAATTGGGGGGAAACGACGAGCAGTACTTC. The encoded protein is CSVDKLGGNDEQYF.

This chain uses TRBV4-1 with TRBJ1-2; 9 bases align to TRBD1. The V and J ends lost 2 bases and 6 bases, in that order; junction bases with no gene match: 1. The CDR3 runs 13 residues. CDR1 and CDR2 from the germline V gene are MGHRA and YSYEKL. CDR3 residues: CASSQRQGDGYTF. The CDR3 DNA is TGCGCCAGCAGCCAACGACAGGGGGATGGCTACACCTTC.

The chain couples TRBV10-1 to TRBJ2-1; 8 bases align to TRBD2. The CDR3 loop spans 16 amino acids. After removal of 9 bases from V and 3 bases from J, the junction contained 13 bases not matched to a gene. Germline V lookup: CDR1 WNHNN, CDR2 SYGVQD (reference sequence). The DNA for the CDR3 is TGCGCCAGACATGATAAGTCGGGAGGGTTCTACAATGAGCAGTTCTTC. Translating gives CARHDKSGGFYNEQFF.

V gene TRBV18 combines with J gene TRBJ1-5; 7 bases agree with TRBD1. The CDR3 is 15 amino acids. J lost 7 bases, V lost 1 base, and 7 bases had no gene match. The germline CDR1 and CDR2 sequences are KGHSH and LQKENI. The CDR3 is CASSPQGGAGQPQHF. CDR3 in DNA: TGTGCCAGCTCACCACAAGGGGGCGCAGGACAGCCCCAGCATTTT.